In its sample, the clone carrying this TCR beta chain was seen once. Its antigen remains unknown. The CDR3 totals 14 residues. The V gene lost 7 bases and the J gene lost 0 bases, with 13 bases spanning the gap. The germline CDR1 and CDR2 sequences are MNHNY and SVGAGI (reference sequence). Following autologous stem cell transplantation, relapse occurred in every patient, and exposure to brentuximab vedotin varied. The sample originates from a study of PD-1 blockade in classical Hodgkin lymphoma. Measured with immunoSEQ multiplex PCR; TCRdb has only the in-frame clones, and not every one. Here the sample spans fewer than 75,000 clones, approximately 90% being singletons. Study outcomes and limitations: Differences between repertoires have undefined causes, possibly disease activity or prior therapy.

The sequencing here drew on peripheral blood mononuclear cells (PBMCs), taken before the second cycle of nivolumab. The gene calls are TRBV6-6 and TRBJ2-7; tentative D call: TRBD1 (6 bases). The receptor comes from a human donor with classical Hodgkin lymphoma. Here the CDR3 reads CASNLGGNSYEQYF. CDR3 DNA: TGTGCCAGCAACCTAGGGGGAAACTCCTACGAGCAGTACTTC.